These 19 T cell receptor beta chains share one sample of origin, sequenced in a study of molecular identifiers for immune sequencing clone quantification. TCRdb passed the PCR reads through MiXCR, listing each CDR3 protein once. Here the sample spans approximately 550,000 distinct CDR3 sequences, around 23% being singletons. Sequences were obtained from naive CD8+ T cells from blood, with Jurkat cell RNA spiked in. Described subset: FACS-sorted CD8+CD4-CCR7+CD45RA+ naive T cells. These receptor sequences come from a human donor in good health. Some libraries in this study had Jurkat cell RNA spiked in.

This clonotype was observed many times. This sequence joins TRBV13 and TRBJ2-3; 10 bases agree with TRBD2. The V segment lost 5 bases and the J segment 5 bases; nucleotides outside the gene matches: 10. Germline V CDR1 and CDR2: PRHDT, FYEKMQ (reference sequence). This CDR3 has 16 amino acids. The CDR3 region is CASSRNGGLARDTQYF. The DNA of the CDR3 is TGTGCCAGCAGCCGTAATGGGGGACTAGCGAGAGATACGCAGTATTTT.

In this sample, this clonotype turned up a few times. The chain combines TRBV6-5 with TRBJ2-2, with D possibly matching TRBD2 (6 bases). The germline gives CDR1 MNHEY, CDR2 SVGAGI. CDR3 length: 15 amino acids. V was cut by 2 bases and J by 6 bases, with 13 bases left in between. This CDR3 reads CASSYGLIGPGELFF. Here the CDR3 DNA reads TGTGCCAGCAGTTACGGACTAATAGGCCCCGGGGAGCTGTTTTTT.

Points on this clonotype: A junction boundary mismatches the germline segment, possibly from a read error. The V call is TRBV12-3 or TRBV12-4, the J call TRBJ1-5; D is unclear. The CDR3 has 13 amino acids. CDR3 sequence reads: CASSLGSNRPQHF. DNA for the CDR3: TGTGCCAGCAGTTTAGGTAGCAATCGGCCCCAGCATTTT.

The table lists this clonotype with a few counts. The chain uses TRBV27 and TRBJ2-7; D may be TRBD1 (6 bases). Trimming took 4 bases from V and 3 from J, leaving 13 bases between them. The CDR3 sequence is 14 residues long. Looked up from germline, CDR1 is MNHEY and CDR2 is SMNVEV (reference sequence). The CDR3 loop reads CASSSRTESYEQYF. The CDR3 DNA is TGTGCCAGCAGTTCCCGGACAGAGAGCTACGAGCAGTACTTC.

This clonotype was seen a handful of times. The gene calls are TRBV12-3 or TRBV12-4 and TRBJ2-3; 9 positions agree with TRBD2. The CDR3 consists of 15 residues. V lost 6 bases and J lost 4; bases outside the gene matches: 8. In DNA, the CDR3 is TGTGCCAGCAGCAAAGGACTAGCGAGCGCAGATACGCAGTATTTT. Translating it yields CASSKGLASADTQYF.

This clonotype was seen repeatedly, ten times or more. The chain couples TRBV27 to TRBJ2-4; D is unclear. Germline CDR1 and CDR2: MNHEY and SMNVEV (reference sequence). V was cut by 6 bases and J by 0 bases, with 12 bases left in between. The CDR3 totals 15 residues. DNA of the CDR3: TGTGCCAGCAGGGCTGGGCTACTAGCCAAAAACATTCAGTACTTC. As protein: CASRAGLLAKNIQYF.

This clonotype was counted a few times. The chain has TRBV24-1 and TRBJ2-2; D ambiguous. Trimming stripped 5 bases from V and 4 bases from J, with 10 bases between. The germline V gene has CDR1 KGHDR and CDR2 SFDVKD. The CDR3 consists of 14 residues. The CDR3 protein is CATSGNSFTGELFF. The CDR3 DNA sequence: TGTGCCACCAGTGGAAACAGCTTCACCGGGGAGCTGTTTTTT.

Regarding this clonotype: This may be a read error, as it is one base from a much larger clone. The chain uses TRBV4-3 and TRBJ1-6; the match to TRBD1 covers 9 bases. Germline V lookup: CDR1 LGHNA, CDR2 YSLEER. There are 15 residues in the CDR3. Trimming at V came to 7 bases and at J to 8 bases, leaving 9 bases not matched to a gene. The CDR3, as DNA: TGCGCCAGCAACCAGGACAGGGGAATTGATTCACCCCTCCACTTT. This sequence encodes CASNQDRGIDSPLHF.

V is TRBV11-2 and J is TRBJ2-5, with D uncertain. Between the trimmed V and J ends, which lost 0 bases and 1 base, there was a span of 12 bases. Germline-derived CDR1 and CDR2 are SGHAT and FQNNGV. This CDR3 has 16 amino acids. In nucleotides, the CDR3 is TGTGCCAGCAGCTTAGATTCATACACAATCCAAGAGACCCAGTACTTC. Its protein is CASSLDSYTIQETQYF.

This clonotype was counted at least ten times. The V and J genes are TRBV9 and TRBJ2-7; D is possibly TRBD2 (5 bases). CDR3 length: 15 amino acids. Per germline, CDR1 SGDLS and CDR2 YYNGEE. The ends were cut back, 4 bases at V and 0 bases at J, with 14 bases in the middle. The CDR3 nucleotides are TGTGCCAGCAGCCTCGGGGTGCTCAGCTCCTACGAGCAGTACTTC. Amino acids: CASSLGVLSSYEQYF. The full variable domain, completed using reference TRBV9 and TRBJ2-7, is DSGVTQTPKHLITATGQRVTLRCSPRSGDLSVYWYQQSLDQGLQFLIQYYNGEERAKGNILERFSAQQFPDLHSELNLSSLELGDSALYFCASSLGVLSSYEQYFGPGTRLTVT.

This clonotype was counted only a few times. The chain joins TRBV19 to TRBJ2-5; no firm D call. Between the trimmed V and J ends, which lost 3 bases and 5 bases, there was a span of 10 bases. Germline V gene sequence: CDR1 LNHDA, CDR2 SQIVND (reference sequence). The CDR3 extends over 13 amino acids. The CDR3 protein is CASSMDESETQYF. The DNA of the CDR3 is TGTGCCAGTAGTATGGACGAGTCTGAGACCCAGTACTTC.

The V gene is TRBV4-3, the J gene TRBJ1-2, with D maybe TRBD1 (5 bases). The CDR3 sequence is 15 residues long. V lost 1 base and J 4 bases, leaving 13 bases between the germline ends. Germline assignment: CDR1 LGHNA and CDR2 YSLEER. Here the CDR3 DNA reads TGCGCCAGCAGCCAAGGGACTTGGGGGGGCTATGGCTACACCTTC. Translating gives CASSQGTWGGYGYTF.

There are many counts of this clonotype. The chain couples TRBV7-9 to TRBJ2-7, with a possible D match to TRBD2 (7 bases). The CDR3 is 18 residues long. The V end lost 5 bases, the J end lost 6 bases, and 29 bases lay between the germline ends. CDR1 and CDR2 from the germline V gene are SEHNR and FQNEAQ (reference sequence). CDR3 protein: CASSHLTFTGGPSREQYF. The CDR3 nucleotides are TGTGCCAGCAGCCACCTCACTTTCACCGGGGGGCCGAGTCGCGAGCAGTACTTC.

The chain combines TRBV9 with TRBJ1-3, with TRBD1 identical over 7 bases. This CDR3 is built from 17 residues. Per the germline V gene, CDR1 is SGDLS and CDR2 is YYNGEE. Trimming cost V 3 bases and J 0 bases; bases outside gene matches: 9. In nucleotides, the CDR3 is TGTGCCAGCAGCGCCCTGGGACAGCCCTACTCTGGAAACACCATATATTTT. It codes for CASSALGQPYSGNTIYF. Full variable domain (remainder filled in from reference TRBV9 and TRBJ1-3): DSGVTQTPKHLITATGQRVTLRCSPRSGDLSVYWYQQSLDQGLQFLIQYYNGEERAKGNILERFSAQQFPDLHSELNLSSLELGDSALYFCASSALGQPYSGNTIYFGEGSWLTVV.

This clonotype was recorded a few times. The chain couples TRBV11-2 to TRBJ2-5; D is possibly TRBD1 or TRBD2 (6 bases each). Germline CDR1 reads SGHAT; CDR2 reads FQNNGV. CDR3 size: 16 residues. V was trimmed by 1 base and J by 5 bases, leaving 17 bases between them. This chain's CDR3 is CASSLGYEGGWETQYF. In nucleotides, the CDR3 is TGTGCCAGCAGCTTAGGATATGAGGGGGGCTGGGAGACCCAGTACTTC.

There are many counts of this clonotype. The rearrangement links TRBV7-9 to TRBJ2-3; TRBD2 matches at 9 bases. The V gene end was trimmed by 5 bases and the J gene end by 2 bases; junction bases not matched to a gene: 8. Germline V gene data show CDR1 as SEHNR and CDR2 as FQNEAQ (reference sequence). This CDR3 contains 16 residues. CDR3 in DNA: TGTGCCAGCAGCCCTCGACTAGCGGAAAACACAGATACGCAGTATTTT. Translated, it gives CASSPRLAENTDTQYF. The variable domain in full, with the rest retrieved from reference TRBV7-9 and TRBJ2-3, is DTGVSQNPRHKITKRGQNVTFRCDPISEHNRLYWYRQTLGQGPEFLTYFQNEAQLEKSRLLSDRFSAERPKGSFSTLEIQRTEQGDSAMYLCASSPRLAENTDTQYFGPGTRLTVL.

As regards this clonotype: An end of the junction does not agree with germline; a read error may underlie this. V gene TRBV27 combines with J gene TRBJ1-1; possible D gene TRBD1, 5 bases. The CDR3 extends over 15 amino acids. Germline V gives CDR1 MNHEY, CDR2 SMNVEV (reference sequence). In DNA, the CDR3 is TGTGCCAGCAAAATAGAAGGGACTCTGAACACTGAGGCTTTCTTT. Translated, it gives CASKIEGTLNTEAFF.

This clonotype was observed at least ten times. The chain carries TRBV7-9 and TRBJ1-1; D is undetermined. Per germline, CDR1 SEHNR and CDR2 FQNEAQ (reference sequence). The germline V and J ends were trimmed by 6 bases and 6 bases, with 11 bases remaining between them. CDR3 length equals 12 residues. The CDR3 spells CASRLQVAEAFF. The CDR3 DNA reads TGTGCCAGCAGGCTCCAAGTCGCTGAAGCTTTCTTT.

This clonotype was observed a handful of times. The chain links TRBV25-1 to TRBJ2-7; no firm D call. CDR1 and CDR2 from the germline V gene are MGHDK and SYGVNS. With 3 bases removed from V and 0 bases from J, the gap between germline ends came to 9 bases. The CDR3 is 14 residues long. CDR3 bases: TGTGCCAGCAGTGATGCAGGAGCCTCCTACGAGCAGTACTTC. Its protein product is CASSDAGASYEQYF.